The 18 T cell receptor beta chains below all came from one sample that was sequenced in a study of blood T cell repertoires in COVID-19. Produced via immunoSEQ multiplex PCR; TCRdb's table is partial and in-frame only. The sample includes under 300,000 clones, around nine tenths of them seen just once. What was sequenced was peripheral blood. These receptors came from a man under 40 with COVID-19, enrolled during active disease.

The rearrangement links TRBV6-6 to TRBJ1-3; D is ambiguous. This CDR3 region has 15 residues. Trimming pared 6 bases from V and 3 bases from J, leaving 15 bases between. The germline CDR1 and CDR2 sequences are MNHNY and SVGAGI (reference sequence). The CDR3 loop is CASSREGGYGNTIYF. DNA for the CDR3: TGTGCCAGCAGCCGGGAGGGAGGGTATGGAAACACCATATATTTT.

This sequence joins TRBV12-5 and TRBJ2-7, with 7 nucleotides matching TRBD2. The CDR3 sequence is 15 residues long. V trimming: 1 base; J trimming: 2 bases; junction bases outside the gene matches: 5. Germline V gives CDR1 LGHNT, CDR2 FRNRAP. DNA of the CDR3: TGTGCTAGTGGTTTGGAGGACGGGGGGACCTACGAGCAGTACTTC. Protein: CASGLEDGGTYEQYF. Looking up the rest from reference TRBV12-5 and TRBJ2-7 gives the full variable domain: DARVTQTPRHKVTEMGQEVTMRCQPILGHNTVFWYRQTMMQGLELLAYFRNRAPLDDSGMPKDRFSAEMPDATLATLKIQPSEPRDSAVYFCASGLEDGGTYEQYFGPGTRLTVT.

This chain uses TRBV19 with TRBJ1-5, with 8 bases that match TRBD1. Germline CDR1 reads LNHDA; CDR2 reads SQIVND (reference sequence). J gave up 2 bases and V 2 bases, and 5 bases lay outside the gene matches. The CDR3 is 16 amino acids. Here the CDR3 reads CASSITQGGGNQPQHF. CDR3 nucleotide sequence: TGTGCCAGTAGTATAACACAGGGGGGGGGCAATCAGCCCCAGCATTTT.

V and J are TRBV29-1 and TRBJ1-6; D ambiguous. This CDR3 is built from 14 residues. With 4 bases removed from V and 0 bases from J, the gap between germline ends came to 7 bases. Germline CDR1 is SQVTM and CDR2 is ANQGSEA. The CDR3: CSVAESSYNSPLHF. In DNA form, the CDR3 reads TGCAGCGTTGCAGAGAGCTCCTATAATTCACCCCTCCACTTT.

J is TRBJ2-5 and V is TRBV3-1 (or the pseudogene TRBV3-2); 10 bases map to TRBD2. With 7 bases clipped from V and 1 base from J, the junction kept 12 bases outside the gene matches. The CDR3 runs 17 residues. Germline V gene lookup returns CDR1 LGHDT and CDR2 YNNKEL (reference sequence). The CDR3 DNA is TGTGCCAGCACCCACCTGAGCGGGGGGGGACCCCAAGAGACCCAGTACTTC. Translated: CASTHLSGGGPQETQYF.

CDR3 sequence reads: CASSQIGTEAFF. The DNA for the CDR3 is TGCGCCAGCAGCCAAATCGGCACTGAAGCTTTCTTT. The chain combines TRBV10-2 with TRBJ1-1; no clear D gene. From germline, CDR1 is WSHSY and CDR2 SAAADI. The CDR3 totals 12 residues. Deletions cut 6 bases from V and 4 bases from J, with 9 bases between.

This chain uses TRBV27 with TRBJ2-2; 7 bases align to TRBD2. There are 17 residues in the CDR3. Germline V gene lookup returns CDR1 MNHEY and CDR2 SMNVEV (reference sequence). The V segment lost 1 base and the J segment 1 base; nucleotides outside the gene matches: 6. DNA of the CDR3: TGTGCCAGCAGTTTATGGGCGGGAGCGATGAACACCGGGGAGCTGTTTTTT. This gives the protein CASSLWAGAMNTGELFF.

This clone was counted once. In DNA form, the CDR3 reads TGTGCCAGCAGCGTAGCGTTAGACAGTGAAGCTTTCTTT. Encoded protein: CASSVALDSEAFF. The chain employs TRBV9 and TRBJ1-1; possible D gene TRBD1, 5 bases. Per the germline V gene, CDR1 is SGDLS and CDR2 is YYNGEE. Between the trimmed V and J ends, which lost 0 bases and 7 bases, there was a span of 10 bases. This CDR3 region has 13 residues.

The chain carries TRBV7-2 and TRBJ2-7, with D perhaps TRBD1 (6 bases). The CDR3 totals 15 residues. V gave up 5 bases and J gave up 2 bases, with 16 bases separating them. Germline V gives CDR1 SGHTA, CDR2 FQGNSA. The CDR3 loop is CASSQGYRDPYEQYF. CDR3 sequence (DNA): TGTGCCAGCAGCCAGGGGTATAGGGACCCCTACGAGCAGTACTTC. Combining the CDR3 with reference TRBV7-2 and TRBJ2-7 gives the whole variable domain GAGVSQSPSNKVTEKGKDVELRCDPISGHTALYWYRQSLGQGLEFLIYFQGNSAPDKSGLPSDRFSAERTGGSVSTLTIQRTQQEDSAVYLCASSQGYRDPYEQYFGPGTRLTVT.

The chain links TRBV5-1 to TRBJ1-2, with TRBD1 as a possible D gene (6 bases). The CDR3 contains 15 residues. Trimming cost V 4 bases and J 5 bases, with 18 bases left between them. Germline assignment: CDR1 SGHRS and CDR2 YFSETQ. In DNA form, the CDR3 reads TGCGCCAGCAGCCCAACAGGGACCATTGGGTATGGCTACACCTTC. Its protein product is CASSPTGTIGYGYTF.

The V call is TRBV6-5, the J call TRBJ1-2; D remains unclear. Looked up from germline, CDR1 is MNHEY and CDR2 is SVGAGI. V shed 5 bases and J shed 2 bases, with 6 bases lying between them. The CDR3 spans 12 residues. DNA for the CDR3: TGTGCCAGCAGTCCCTCGAACTATGGCTACACCTTC. Amino acids: CASSPSNYGYTF.

V usage is TRBV7-2 and J usage is TRBJ2-7, with 8 bases lining up with TRBD1. Germline assignment: CDR1 SGHTA and CDR2 FQGNSA. V lost 5 bases, J lost 0 bases, and 6 bases stayed unmatched. The CDR3 is 15 residues long. Here the CDR3 reads CASSDRTGSSYEQYF. The CDR3 DNA reads as TGTGCCAGCAGCGACCGGACAGGGTCCTCCTACGAGCAGTACTTC.

The gene calls are TRBV7-3 and TRBJ2-3; TRBD2 matches at 7 bases. This CDR3 is built from 16 residues. Germline CDR1 reads SGHTA; CDR2 reads FQGTGA. Unmatched junction bases numbered 7, after V lost 4 bases and J lost 0 bases. The CDR3 DNA is TGTGCCAGCAGCTCATCCCCAGCGGGGAGCACAGATACGCAGTATTTT. Translated, it gives CASSSSPAGSTDTQYF.

In this sample, this clone turned up once. This chain joins TRBV9 and TRBJ2-2; 9 bases fit TRBD1. This CDR3 region has 16 residues. With V trimmed by 4 bases and J by 4 bases, 8 bases remained unmatched. Germline CDR1 SGDLS, CDR2 YYNGEE. As DNA, the CDR3 is TGTGCCAGCAGCCCTCGGGACAGGGTGCCCACCGGGGAGCTGTTTTTT. Protein sequence: CASSPRDRVPTGELFF.

The chain has TRBV28 and TRBJ1-1; D gene uncertain. V lost 3 bases, J lost 1 base, and 9 bases lay in between. This CDR3 has 14 amino acids. Germline values: CDR1 MDHEN, CDR2 SYDVKM. DNA of the CDR3: TGTGCCAGCAGTTTGGCTAACAGGAACACTGAAGCTTTCTTT. It yields the protein CASSLANRNTEAFF.

CDR3 sequence: CASSGASYEQYF. CDR3 sequence (DNA): TGTGCCAGCAGTGGGGCCTCTTACGAGCAGTACTTC. The chain has TRBV12-3 or TRBV12-4 and TRBJ2-7; tentatively, D is TRBD1 (5 bases). This CDR3 contains 12 residues. Trimming removed 5 bases from V and 4 bases from J, with 9 bases in between.

V is TRBV4-1 and J is TRBJ1-4, with TRBD1 identical over 11 bases. Looked up from germline, CDR1 is MGHRA and CDR2 is YSYEKL. The CDR3 is 20 residues long. With 2 bases clipped from V and 0 bases from J, the junction kept 11 bases outside the gene matches. The DNA for the CDR3 is TGCGCCAGCAGCCAATCCATGCGAGGGGACAGGGGGGCAACTAATGAAAAACTGTTTTTT. Translated: CASSQSMRGDRGATNEKLFF.

CDR3 amino acids: CASSQEFSSTGELFF. CDR3 sequence (DNA): TGTGCCAGCAGCCAAGAATTTTCTAGTACCGGGGAGCTGTTTTTT. The chain is built from TRBV3-1 (or the pseudogene TRBV3-2) and TRBJ2-2; D uncertain. Germline assignment: CDR1 LGHDT and CDR2 YNNKEL (reference sequence). The CDR3 length is 15 residues. The V end was cut by 0 bases, the J end by 5 bases, with 10 bases between.